The 22 T cell receptor beta chains below were found in one sample sequenced in a study of regulatory T cells in long-lasting Graves disease (dated by TCRdb to the early 2020s). The library was generated by multiplex PCR. Instrument used: Illumina HiSeq 4000. TCR beta libraries were built with iRepertoire HTBI primers and Arm-PCR amplification of CDR3 regions. TCRdb ran its own pipeline on the public reads, namely fastp trimming at Q25 and MiXCR clone calling, and kept in-frame beta chains. Rows matching on CDR3 protein sequence are summarized as one entry with the most common DNA and genes. In all, the sample holds about 560,000 distinct CDR3 sequences, and about 16% of those were seen once. Approximately 12% of the sample belongs to the ten largest clones. The sample's time point label is to be understood as: newly diagnosed GD, antithyroid drugs for less than 3 months. For both TCR sequencing and RNA sequencing, RNA was extracted from PBMCs in TRIzol.

These data were likewise used in another study, on T cells in Graves' hyperthyroidism and ophthalmopathy.

The sequencing here drew on peripheral blood mononuclear cells (PBMCs), taken at new diagnosis, from a patient treated with antithyroid drugs. These receptors were collected from a young man with Graves disease. Donor details come from another sample of the same person, matched by shared clones.

In this sample, this clonotype turned up many times. This chain connects TRBV28 to TRBJ2-1, with 7 bases matching TRBD2. From germline, CDR1 is MDHEN and CDR2 SYDVKM. This CDR3 is built from 15 residues. V was clipped by 3 bases and J by 8 bases; unmatched bases: 10. The CDR3 region is CASSFASGIPHEQFF. The DNA of the CDR3 is TGTGCCAGCAGTTTTGCGAGCGGGATTCCGCATGAGCAGTTCTTC.

This clonotype came up a few times. The chain recombines TRBV7-2 with TRBJ2-7; D is unresolved. Germline assignment: CDR1 SGHTA and CDR2 FQGNSA. Trimming cost V 2 bases and J 1 base, with 6 bases left between them. The CDR3 is made up of 13 amino acids. CDR3 amino acids: CASSLNWSYEQYF. The CDR3 nucleotides read TGTGCCAGCAGCTTAAACTGGTCCTACGAGCAGTACTTC.

This clonotype was recorded at least ten times. V is TRBV7-3 and J is TRBJ2-5, with TRBD1 matching 8 bases. Germline V CDR1 and CDR2: SGHTA, FQGTGA. J was trimmed by 1 base and V by 1 base; bases with no gene match: 5. The CDR3 is 16 residues long. The CDR3 reads CASSLRADRAQETQYF. The CDR3 nucleotides read TGTGCCAGCAGCTTAAGGGCGGACAGGGCCCAAGAGACCCAGTACTTC.

This clonotype has a count of ten or more. The rearrangement uses TRBV11-2 and TRBJ2-3; maybe TRBD1 (5 bases). CDR3 length equals 13 residues. Germline V gene lookup returns CDR1 SGHAT and CDR2 FQNNGV. Between the trimmed V and J ends, which lost 3 bases and 4 bases, there was a span of 8 bases. CDR3 bases: TGTGCCAGCAGCTTGGAAGGGGCAGATACGCAGTATTTT. This translates into CASSLEGADTQYF. The full variable domain, rest sourced from reference TRBV11-2 and TRBJ2-3, is EAGVAQSPRYKIIEKRQSVAFWCNPISGHATLYWYQQILGQGPKLLIQFQNNGVVDDSQLPKDRFSAERLKGVDSTLKIQPAKLEDSAVYLCASSLEGADTQYFGPGTRLTVL.

This clonotype was observed at least ten times. V usage is TRBV27 and J usage is TRBJ2-7; 8 bases fit TRBD2. V was clipped by 4 bases and J by 3 bases; unmatched bases: 23. This CDR3 region has 20 residues. CDR1 is MNHEY, CDR2 SMNVEV, per germline (reference sequence). CDR3 region: CASSSAINPRLAGSYYEQYF. The CDR3 nucleotides are TGTGCCAGCAGTTCCGCCATTAACCCCCGATTAGCGGGATCTTACTACGAGCAGTACTTC.

The chain carries TRBV24-1 and TRBJ2-3; D may be TRBD1 (6 bases). In germline, CDR1 is KGHDR, CDR2 SFDVKD. The CDR3 loop spans 14 amino acids. With 3 bases removed from V and 3 bases from J, the gap between germline ends came to 9 bases. In DNA form, the CDR3 reads TGTGCCACCAGTGATGAGGGGGAGACAGATACGCAGTATTTT. Residues: CATSDEGETDTQYF.

The sample holds many counts of this clonotype. This chain uses TRBV12-3 or TRBV12-4 with TRBJ1-1; 7 nucleotides match TRBD1. Trimming cost V 5 bases and J 3 bases; bases outside gene matches: 9. The CDR3 runs to 15 residues. The CDR3 region has the DNA TGTGCCAGCAGTGCCGACAGGGTAGGGTACACTGAAGCTTTCTTT. This sequence encodes CASSADRVGYTEAFF.

In this sample, this clonotype turned up many times. The chain's CDR3 is CASSVQIGGQPQHF. The CDR3 nucleotides read TGTGCCAGCAGTGTACAGATAGGGGGTCAGCCCCAGCATTTT. The chain combines TRBV2 with TRBJ1-5; the D gene is possibly TRBD1 (6 bases). The CDR3 contains 14 residues. Trimming took off 4 bases at V and 6 bases at J, with 13 bases between the two ends. From germline, CDR1 is SNHLY and CDR2 FYNNEI.

This clonotype was picked up many times. CDR3 sequence (DNA): TGTGCCAGCAGAATCAGCGGGAGGGAAGGTGAGCAGTTCTTC. It codes for CASRISGREGEQFF. The chain couples TRBV28 to TRBJ2-1, with 10 bases identical to TRBD2. J lost 9 bases, V lost 6 bases, and 8 bases had no gene match. Germline-derived CDR1 and CDR2 are MDHEN and SYDVKM. This CDR3 comprises 14 residues.

This clonotype was observed many times. J is TRBJ2-1 and V is TRBV3-1; unclear D gene. Trimming removed 0 bases from V and 2 bases from J, with 8 bases in between. CDR3 length: 15 amino acids. Germline CDR1 reads LGHDT; CDR2 reads YNNKEL (reference sequence). The CDR3 region has the DNA TGTGCCAGCAGCCAAGAACGACTCGCCTACAATGAGCAGTTCTTC. This encodes CASSQERLAYNEQFF.

Ten or more counts support this clonotype. J is TRBJ2-3 and V is TRBV29-1, with TRBD1 identical over 7 bases. Germline-derived CDR1 and CDR2 are SQVTM and ANQGSEA. The trim removed 7 bases at V and 2 bases at J, leaving 6 bases unmatched. The length of the CDR3 is 13 residues. CDR3 residues: CSATGSNTDTQYF. The CDR3 nucleotides read TGCAGCGCGACAGGGTCCAACACAGATACGCAGTATTTT.

This clonotype was recorded at least ten times. The chain links TRBV3-1 to TRBJ2-1; D call uncertain. The V end was cut by 2 bases, the J end by 0 bases, with 2 bases between. The CDR3 extends over 13 amino acids. Germline V lookup: CDR1 LGHDT, CDR2 YNNKEL (reference sequence). In nucleotides, the CDR3 is TGTGCCAGCAGCCAACGCTCCTACAATGAGCAGTTCTTC. Translation: CASSQRSYNEQFF.

This CDR3 reads CASRPRDRGLNYGYTF. DNA for the CDR3: TGTGCCAGCAGACCCCGGGACAGGGGGCTTAACTATGGCTACACCTTC. The rearrangement joins TRBV12-3 or TRBV12-4 to TRBJ1-2; 12 bases map to TRBD1. The ends lost 6 bases at V and 1 base at J; junction bases unmatched: 6. The CDR3 has 16 amino acids.

This clonotype came up many times. This sequence joins TRBV6-1 and TRBJ2-1; D is possibly TRBD2 (6 bases). Trimming took 0 bases from V and 8 from J, leaving 11 bases between them. CDR1 and CDR2 (germline): MNHNS, SASEGT. The CDR3 covers 14 residues. The DNA for the CDR3 is TGTGCCAGCAGTGAAGCGCACCGGGAGTATGAGCAGTTCTTC. Translation gives CASSEAHREYEQFF.

This clonotype appeared many times. This chain uses TRBV5-1 with TRBJ2-1, with D maybe TRBD1 (5 bases). CDR3 size: 14 residues. V lost 3 bases, J lost 8 bases, and 15 bases lay in between. The germline V gene has CDR1 SGHRS and CDR2 YFSETQ. This chain's CDR3 is CASSSGPATDEQFF. As DNA, the CDR3 is TGCGCCAGCAGCTCAGGGCCAGCGACGGATGAGCAGTTCTTC. The full variable domain, completed using reference TRBV5-1 and TRBJ2-1, is KAGVTQTPRYLIKTRGQQVTLSCSPISGHRSVSWYQQTPGQGLQFLFEYFSETQRNKGNFPGRFSGRQFSNSRSEMNVSTLELGDSALYLCASSSGPATDEQFFGPGTRLTVL.

This clonotype has just a few counts. Given the absence of the conserved phenylalanine or tryptophan at the CDR3 end, a read error is likely. The limits of the CDR3 on the DNA are not certain, so only TCRdb's listed CDR3 is given. V is TRBV19 and J is TRBJ2-7; the DNA was not compared with TRBD1, the D call given in the table. The CDR3 contains 14 residues when both ends are counted. From germline, CDR1 is LNHDA and CDR2 SQIVND (reference sequence). Here the CDR3 reads CASSVHSGTGTLYL.

This clonotype has at least ten counts. The rearrangement uses TRBV12-5 and TRBJ1-1; tentative D call: TRBD1 (6 bases). Germline V gives CDR1 LGHNT, CDR2 FRNRAP. V was trimmed by 5 bases and J by 1 base, leaving 8 bases between them. The length of the CDR3 is 13 residues. The CDR3 nucleotides read TGTGCTAGTGGTAAAGGGGGGAACACTGAAGCTTTCTTT. This gives the protein CASGKGGNTEAFF.

This clonotype appeared many times. This sequence joins TRBV5-1 and TRBJ2-7; D perhaps matches TRBD2 (5 bases). V lost 0 bases to trimming and J lost 5 bases, with 15 bases between them. CDR3 length: 15 residues. Germline lookup yields CDR1 SGHRS and CDR2 YFSETQ. The CDR3 region is CASSLGAAPGDEQYF. The CDR3 nucleotides read TGCGCCAGCAGCTTGGGGGCCGCTCCCGGGGACGAGCAGTACTTC.

This clonotype was found a few times. The DNA of the CDR3 is TGCAGTGCTAGAAGGACTAGCGGAAGCTACGAGCAGTACTTC. Translating gives CSARRTSGSYEQYF. The rearrangement uses TRBV20-1 and TRBJ2-7; 10 nucleotides line up with TRBD2. Germline V CDR1 and CDR2: DFQATT, SNEGSKA (reference sequence). The CDR3 runs to 14 residues. J lost 3 bases, V lost 2 bases, and 4 bases had no gene match.

A note on this clonotype: One base away lies a much larger clone, so this may be a sequencing read error. The chain uses TRBV11-2 and TRBJ2-1; 12 bases align to TRBD2. The J call is uncertain, as TRBJ2-5 better fits the DNA end. Germline CDR1 and CDR2: SGHAT and FQNNGV. CDR3 length equals 16 residues. The CDR3 spells CTSSSRLTSGGETQYF. The DNA of the CDR3 is TGTACCAGCAGCTCCCGGCTCACTAGCGGGGGGGAGACCCAGTACTTC.

The chain carries TRBV9 and TRBJ2-2; 9 bases line up with TRBD2. The CDR3 totals 17 residues. The germline CDR1 and CDR2 sequences are SGDLS and YYNGEE. The V and J ends lost 3 bases and 4 bases, in that order; junction bases with no gene match: 10. The CDR3 coding sequence is TGTGCCAGCAGCGAGGAGGGAGCGGGAGGTGGCACCGGGGAGCTGTTTTTT. It encodes CASSEEGAGGGTGELFF.

This clonotype appeared many times. The V call is TRBV28, the J call TRBJ1-2; 7 nucleotides align to TRBD1. Germline V gene sequence: CDR1 MDHEN, CDR2 SYDVKM. The CDR3 totals 14 residues. Losses at the gene ends were 2 bases for V and 3 bases for J; bases not matched to a gene: 3. DNA for the CDR3: TGTGCCAGCAGTTTAGGCAGGGGGGACTATGGCTACACCTTC. Its translation: CASSLGRGDYGYTF.